Listed below are T cell receptor beta chains from one sample, sequenced in a study of cytomegalovirus exposure and HLA in healthy donors. Repertoires were generated with immunoSEQ multiplex PCR, while TCRdb's copy carries only in-frame clones and drops some. Its listing shows about 150,000 clones. The sample comprised PBMCs. These receptors were obtained from a woman in her 50s in good health and CMV-seronegative. Each CDR3 is given with its conserved first and last residue.

J gene,V gene,CDR3 protein
TRBJ1-2,TRBV5-6,CASSLLGGYTQIF
TRBJ1-1,TRBV4-3,CASSSMGWGQGTEAFF
TRBJ2-3,TRBV7-3,CASSLGGGTGEDTQYF
TRBJ1-1,TRBV29-1,CSVLQGNAEAFF
TRBJ2-7,TRBV7-8,CASSYGTGNYEQYF
TRBJ1-1,TRBV15,CATSRDSLEAFF
TRBJ2-5,TRBV2,CASSVYGRGETQYF
TRBJ1-2,TRBV27,CASSLNFEGLYGYTF
TRBJ2-5,TRBV19,CASRERGETQYF
TRBJ2-7,TRBV28,CASKRTSGGTRSYEQYF
TRBJ1-5,TRBV15,CATSRDRTGGSQPQHF
TRBJ1-2,TRBV30,CAWDRGLFYGYTF
TRBJ2-7,TRBV6-5,CASSYRTGSRDEQYF
TRBJ2-5,TRBV9,CASSVAKGGGKQETQYF
TRBJ2-7,TRBV6-1,CASRPGTSGLYEQYF
TRBJ1-1,TRBV19,CASRGQYAEAFF
TRBJ1-4,TRBV4-2,CASSRTKIPGSNEKLFF
TRBJ1-1,TRBV28,CASSRGAYTEAFF
TRBJ2-1,TRBV7-6,CASSPAGTSYNEQFF
TRBJ2-1,TRBV13,CAMGSQGLAGVGNEQFF
TRBJ1-2,TRBV4-2,CASSQLTGGRDNYGYTF
TRBJ2-2,TRBV5-1,CASSTSGSRSGELFF
TRBJ1-1,TRBV7-9,CASTKGGATEAFF
TRBJ2-7,TRBV4-2,CASSQEQGAREQYF
TRBJ1-2,TRBV27,CASSTRTGNYGYTF
TRBJ2-5,TRBV29-1,CSVWTAQTGETQYF
TRBJ2-7,TRBV7-2,CASSRLAGGPGEQYF
TRBJ1-6,TRBV18,CASSPDRSSYNSPLHF
TRBJ1-1,TRBV5-4,CASSPPRQDTEAFF
TRBJ1-3,TRBV29-1,CSVTGNMGNTIYF
TRBJ2-1,TRBV6-6,CASKAGQGYNEQFF
TRBJ2-5,TRBV7-9,CASRHSRGKGETQYF
TRBJ2-1,TRBV13,CASSVGLRYNEQFF
TRBJ2-7,TRBV6-1,CASSRSLAYEQYF
TRBJ2-7,TRBV30,CAWGGQLSSYGQYF
TRBJ2-5,TRBV5-6,CASSLRPGGGETQYF
TRBJ1-2,TRBV28,CASRLGGSGNYGYTF
TRBJ1-1,TRBV28,CASSLPGTVASGGEAFF
TRBJ1-4,TRBV27,CASKQGAGENEKLFF
TRBJ2-5,TRBV4-2,CASSQETGVGGETQYF
TRBJ1-4,TRBV15,CATSRGTGTNEKLFF
TRBJ2-7,TRBV2,CASGGGSYEQYF
TRBJ1-5,TRBV10-3,CAISESIGAQPQHF
TRBJ2-7,TRBV7-9,CASSLAQGVSYEQYF
TRBJ1-2,TRBV28,CASSLFPGDYGYTF
TRBJ2-5,TRBV7-2,CASIDRGSLETQYF
TRBJ2-1,TRBV5-1,CASSGPLAGSYNEQFF
TRBJ1-1,TRBV28,CASSSWTGENTEAFF
TRBJ1-4,TRBV5-6,CASSLLDTGDEKLFF
TRBJ1-1,TRBV29-1,CSVEGRQGAPEAFF
TRBJ2-3,TRBV29-1,CSVLTSGTDTQYF
TRBJ1-3,TRBV28,CASRRRGSGSGNTIYF
TRBJ2-7,TRBV6-5,CASSTSGGFDEQYF
TRBJ1-5,TRBV19,CASSMGAVWPQHF
TRBJ2-7,TRBV4-3,CASSQEGGPYEQYF
TRBJ1-1,TRBV7-2,CASSSRGQGYTEAFF
TRBJ2-5,TRBV28,CASSSYAGQVTQYF
TRBJ2-7,TRBV28,CASSLNYRGSDEQYF
TRBJ1-1,TRBV5-1,CASSSRGLYTEAFF